This T cell receptor beta chain was sequenced in a study of T cells in localized non-small cell lung cancer. The study's findings and limits: Of the top 100 tumor clones, median about 53 were in adjacent lung, about 26 among its top 100.

To note about this clone: What it binds is not known.

Germline lookup yields CDR1 SNHLY and CDR2 FYNNEI. This CDR3 region has 14 residues. V lost 5 bases, J lost 2 bases, and 11 bases lay in between. Using immunoSEQ multiplex PCR, the repertoire was profiled, and TCRdb retains in-frame clones only, with some absent. In the table there are tens of thousands of clones, roughly 80% of which are singletons. Here the sequenced sample was PBMCs, taken before any cancer treatment. The V and J genes are TRBV2 and TRBJ2-3; the D gene is possibly TRBD2 (6 bases). The receptor was derived from a woman aged 35 to 70 with stage II squamous cell lung carcinoma. The CDR3 DNA sequence: TGTGCCAGCAGTTCTCTAGCGTCCACAGATACGCAGTATTTT. This gives the protein CASSSLASTDTQYF.